One and the same sample provided the 14 T cell receptor beta chains below, sequenced in a study of blood T cells in healthy people across ages. A sample-barcoded 5' primer and a J-beta primer mix were used in a second PCR of roughly 6 to 12 cycles. TCRdb called the 5' RACE reads again in MiXCR, with one record for every CDR3 protein. The data hold roughly 1.9 million distinct CDR3 sequences, with roughly two fifths observed a single time. Sequencing was done on a sample of blood. The source of these receptors is a human donor in good health.

The V call is TRBV2, the J call TRBJ2-5, with D perhaps matching TRBD1 (6 bases). The germline gives CDR1 SNHLY, CDR2 FYNNEI. The CDR3 totals 11 residues. The ends were cut back, 8 bases at V and 11 bases at J, with 15 bases in the middle. For the CDR3, the DNA is TGTGCCAGCCGGACAGCTGGGTGGCAGTACTTC. It yields the protein CASRTAGWQYF.

This clonotype was recorded a few times. The CDR3 sequence: CASGDRDTQYF. CDR3 DNA: TGCGCCAGCGGGGACAGGGATACGCAGTATTTT. This rearrangement joins TRBV4-1 to TRBJ2-3; 8 bases agree with TRBD1. Germline V gene data show CDR1 as MGHRA and CDR2 as YSYEKL. CDR3 length equals 11 residues. V shed 8 bases and J 6 bases; nucleotides not matched to a gene: 1.

This clonotype was observed a handful of times. The V gene is TRBV12-3 or TRBV12-4, the J gene TRBJ1-2; no reliable D call. This CDR3 is 15 amino acids long. V lost 1 base, J lost 4 bases, and 13 bases lay in between. The CDR3 nucleotides are TGTGCCAGCAGTTTAGGGAGTCTAGCAAGCTATGGCTACACCTTC. Translation gives CASSLGSLASYGYTF.

This clonotype turned up a few times. The CDR3 region is CASSLTSGGAPDTQYF. The DNA of the CDR3 is TGTGCCAGCAGCTTAACTAGCGGGGGGGCCCCAGATACGCAGTATTTT. V usage is TRBV7-3 and J usage is TRBJ2-3, with 11 bases matching TRBD2. CDR3 size: 16 residues. V was clipped by 0 bases and J by 4 bases; unmatched bases: 3. Germline V lookup: CDR1 SGHTA, CDR2 FQGTGA.

This chain links TRBV11-1 with TRBJ2-4; maybe TRBD2 (6 bases). The DNA end is more similar to TRBJ2-7, so the J call may be wrong. Per the germline V gene, CDR1 is SGHAT and CDR2 is FQDESV (reference sequence). CDR3 size: 13 residues. In nucleotides, the CDR3 is TGTGCCAGCACCACCTGGGGGGCCTACGAGCAGTACTTC. This encodes CASTTWGAYEQYF.

The rearrangement links TRBV5-1 to TRBJ2-1, with a possible D match to TRBD1 (6 bases). The closer fit of TRBJ2-7 to the DNA end suggests the J call may be wrong. CDR3 size: 15 residues. The germline gives CDR1 SGHRS, CDR2 YFSETQ. The CDR3 here is CASTNTGSSYNEQYF. CDR3 nucleotides: TGCGCCAGCACCAATACAGGGAGCTCCTACAATGAGCAGTACTTC.

This clonotype was counted between two and nine times. The gene calls are TRBV6-2 or TRBV6-3 and TRBJ2-7; 12 bases align to TRBD1. The CDR3 loop spans 16 amino acids. CDR1 and CDR2 from the germline V gene are MNHEY and SVGEGT. Unmatched junction bases numbered 11, after V lost 6 bases and J lost 5 bases. In DNA, the CDR3 is TGTGCCAGCAGCCTCCCCGGGACAGGGGGCTCTAACGAGCAGTACTTC. This codes for CASSLPGTGGSNEQYF.

This chain connects TRBV5-1 to TRBJ2-3; D is perhaps TRBD1 (5 bases). Germline V CDR1 and CDR2: SGHRS, YFSETQ. The CDR3 totals 17 residues. The V end was cut by 0 bases, the J end by 4 bases, with 18 bases between. This CDR3 reads CASSLEGRVDLPDTQYF. The CDR3 DNA sequence: TGCGCCAGCAGCTTGGAGGGCAGGGTAGACCTGCCAGATACGCAGTATTTT.

Here the CDR3 reads CASSQWVGDEQYF. In DNA, the CDR3 is TGCGCCAGCAGCCAATGGGTAGGGGACGAGCAGTACTTC. The genes are TRBV4-3 and TRBJ2-7; possible D gene TRBD1, 5 bases. The CDR3 is 13 residues long. Trimming stripped 2 bases from V and 5 bases from J, with 10 bases between. Germline V gene data show CDR1 as LGHNA and CDR2 as YSLEER.

CDR3 coding DNA: TGCAGCGTTGAAGATTGGTCGACCGGGGGTGGTGCGAACACTGAAGCTTTCTTT. This encodes CSVEDWSTGGGANTEAFF. The chain carries TRBV29-1 and TRBJ1-1, with D perhaps TRBD1 (5 bases). The germline V gene encodes CDR1 SQVTM and CDR2 ANQGSEA. The CDR3 has 18 amino acids. V was trimmed by 0 bases and J by 1 base, leaving 21 bases between them.

The rearrangement links TRBV28 to TRBJ2-7; TRBD1 matches 11 bases. The CDR3 is 17 residues long. Germline CDR1 and CDR2: MDHEN and SYDVKM. Losses at the gene ends were 3 bases for V and 9 bases for J; bases not matched to a gene: 16. The CDR3 bases are TGTGCCAGCAGTTTTTCCGGACAGGGGGCCTTTGTAATGCTGCAGTACTTC. Translation gives CASSFSGQGAFVMLQYF.

V gene TRBV4-3 combines with J gene TRBJ2-5, with D perhaps being TRBD1 or TRBD2 (6 bases each). Between the trimmed V and J ends, which lost 0 bases and 5 bases, there was a span of 19 bases. The CDR3 contains 17 residues. CDR1 is LGHNA and CDR2 is YSLEER in the germline V gene. In DNA form, the CDR3 reads TGCGCCAGCAGCCAAGATCCGGGGGCCGGACAGTGGGAGACCCAGTACTTC. The encoded protein is CASSQDPGAGQWETQYF.

This clonotype was detected many times. CDR3 protein: CSVGSSGGYGYTF. In nucleotides, the CDR3 is TGCAGCGTGGGGTCGTCCGGGGGCTATGGCTACACCTTC. The chain carries TRBV20-1 and TRBJ1-2; D is possibly TRBD1 (5 bases). CDR3 length: 13 amino acids. Germline V lookup: CDR1 DFQATT, CDR2 SNEGSKA (reference sequence).

V and J are TRBV11-1 and TRBJ1-2, with 7 bases matching TRBD1. The CDR3 is 15 residues long. V lost 6 bases and J lost 4; bases outside the gene matches: 11. Germline V gene data show CDR1 as SGHAT and CDR2 as FQDESV (reference sequence). CDR3 residues: CASRRGTDPFYGYTF. The CDR3 nucleotides read TGTGCCAGCAGGAGAGGGACAGACCCCTTCTATGGCTACACCTTC.